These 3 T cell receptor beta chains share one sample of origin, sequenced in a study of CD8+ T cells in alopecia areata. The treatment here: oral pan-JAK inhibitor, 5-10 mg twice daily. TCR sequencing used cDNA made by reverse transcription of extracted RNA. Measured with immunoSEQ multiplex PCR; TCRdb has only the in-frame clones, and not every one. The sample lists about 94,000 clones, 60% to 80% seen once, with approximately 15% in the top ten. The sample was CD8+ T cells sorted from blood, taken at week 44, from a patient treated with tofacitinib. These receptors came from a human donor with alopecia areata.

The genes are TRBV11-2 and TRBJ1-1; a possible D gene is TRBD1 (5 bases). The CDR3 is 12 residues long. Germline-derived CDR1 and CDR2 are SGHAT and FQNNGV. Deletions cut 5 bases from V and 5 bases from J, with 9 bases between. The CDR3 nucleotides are TGTGCCAGCAGCCCAGGGAGGACTGAAGCTTTCTTT. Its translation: CASSPGRTEAFF.

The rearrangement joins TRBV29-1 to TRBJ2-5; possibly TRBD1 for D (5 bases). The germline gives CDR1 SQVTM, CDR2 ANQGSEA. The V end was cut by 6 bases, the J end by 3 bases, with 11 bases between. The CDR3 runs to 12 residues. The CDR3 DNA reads TGCAGCGTACATTCAGGGAAAGAGACCCAGTACTTC. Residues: CSVHSGKETQYF.

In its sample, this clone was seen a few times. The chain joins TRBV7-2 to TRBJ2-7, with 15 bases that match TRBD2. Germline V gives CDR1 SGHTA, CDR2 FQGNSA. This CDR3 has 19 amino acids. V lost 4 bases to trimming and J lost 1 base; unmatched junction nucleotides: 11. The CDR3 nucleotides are TGTGCCAGCAGCTCCCCCAGGGGGACTAGCGGGGGGTCGTCCTACGAGCAGTACTTC. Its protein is CASSSPRGTSGGSSYEQYF.